The 32 T cell receptor beta chains listed next were all sequenced from one sample in a study of metastatic and nonmetastatic thyroid tumors. Every patient underwent thyroid surgery untreated. Using MiXCR, TCRdb reanalyzed the PCR reads. The profile shows some 55,000 clones, 30% of them singletons. Sequencing used blood. All receptors derive from a female donor with papillary thyroid cancer or a benign thyroid nodule (not recorded which). Some clones in this sample may be carry-over from other donors' samples.

The chain joins TRBV7-8 to TRBJ2-3, with D perhaps matching TRBD2 (6 bases). The V gene's germline CDR1 is SGHVS and CDR2 FQNEAQ. The CDR3 is made up of 15 amino acids. Trimming shortened V by 2 bases and J by 2 bases, and 11 bases separated the two germline ends. DNA for the CDR3: TGTGCCAGCAGCTTACTGGACTATTACACAGATACGCAGTATTTT. It specifies CASSLLDYYTDTQYF.

The chain uses TRBV3-1 and TRBJ2-7; 12 bases are a match to TRBD2. V lost 4 bases, J lost 3 bases, and 4 bases stayed unmatched. Germline V gives CDR1 LGHDT, CDR2 YNNKEL (reference sequence). The CDR3 loop spans 15 amino acids. The CDR3 here is CASSRKLAGGYEQYF. The CDR3 nucleotides are TGTGCCAGCAGCCGGAAACTAGCGGGAGGCTACGAGCAGTACTTC.

The V gene is TRBV6-1, the J gene TRBJ1-5; 9 nucleotides align to TRBD1. Germline V gene lookup returns CDR1 MNHNS and CDR2 SASEGT. CDR3 length: 15 amino acids. V gave up 3 bases and J gave up 4 bases; unmatched junction bases: 4. CDR3 loop: CASSDYGTGNQPQHF. The CDR3 region has the DNA TGTGCCAGCAGTGATTACGGGACAGGGAATCAGCCCCAGCATTTT.

This clone was found a few times. The chain combines TRBV6-1 with TRBJ2-3; 11 bases align to TRBD2. Germline CDR1 and CDR2: MNHNS and SASEGT. V shed 6 bases and J 4 bases; nucleotides not matched to a gene: 3. There are 14 residues in the CDR3. This CDR3 reads CASRTSGEPDTQYF. CDR3 nucleotide sequence: TGTGCCAGCAGGACTAGCGGGGAGCCAGATACGCAGTATTTT.

J is TRBJ1-2 and V is TRBV30; 9 bases align to TRBD1. Germline V gives CDR1 GTSNPN, CDR2 SVGIG (reference sequence). The CDR3 extends over 13 amino acids. Trimming cost V 2 bases and J 6 bases; bases outside gene matches: 4. CDR3 sequence (DNA): TGTGCCTGGAGTCCGACAGGGGGAAATGGCTACACCTTC. The encoded protein is CAWSPTGGNGYTF.

The chain links TRBV6-4 to TRBJ1-6, with a possible D match to TRBD1 (6 bases). Germline-derived CDR1 and CDR2 are MRHNA and SNTAGT. V was trimmed by 3 bases and J by 9 bases, leaving 12 bases between them. The CDR3 extends over 14 amino acids. The CDR3 DNA reads as TGTGCCAGCAGTGATAAGGGGGGGGGTTCACCCCTCCACTTT. Amino acids: CASSDKGGGSPLHF.

There are many counts of this clone. This chain links TRBV6-5 with TRBJ1-1; D perhaps matches TRBD1 (5 bases). Germline-derived CDR1 and CDR2 are MNHEY and SVGAGI. The CDR3 contains 14 residues. Between the trimmed V and J ends, which lost 4 bases and 4 bases, there was a span of 13 bases. The CDR3 sequence: CASSSRDVLTEAFF. The CDR3 coding sequence is TGTGCCAGCAGTTCCCGGGACGTACTCACTGAAGCTTTCTTT.

As for this clone: The same CDR3 is also encoded by other DNA sequences in this sample. This chain links TRBV27 with TRBJ2-7; 10 nucleotides line up with TRBD1. There are 13 residues in the CDR3. Germline V gene data show CDR1 as MNHEY and CDR2 as SMNVEV (reference sequence). With 6 bases clipped from V and 3 bases from J, the junction kept 2 bases outside the gene matches. The CDR3 reads CASRWTGGYEQYF. The CDR3 nucleotides read TGTGCCAGCAGATGGACAGGGGGCTACGAGCAGTACTTC.

This clone has just a few counts. This rearrangement joins TRBV27 to TRBJ1-1, with a tentative D call TRBD1 (6 bases). The CDR3 has 17 amino acids. Between the trimmed V and J ends, which lost 0 bases and 4 bases, there was a span of 18 bases. CDR1 is MNHEY and CDR2 is SMNVEV in the germline V gene (reference sequence). The CDR3 DNA follows: TGTGCCAGCAGTTTATCGATATTGGGGGCGAGGGGCACTGAAGCTTTCTTT. Translating gives CASSLSILGARGTEAFF.

This clone was seen more than once but under ten times. The chain has TRBV4-1 and TRBJ1-2; D is possibly TRBD1 (6 bases). The CDR3 extends over 15 amino acids. Trimming left V 1 base short and J 6 bases short, with 15 bases between. Germline assignment: CDR1 MGHRA and CDR2 YSYEKL. The CDR3 reads CASSQVGTRTDGYTF. The CDR3 DNA reads as TGCGCCAGCAGCCAAGTTGGGACGAGGACAGATGGCTACACCTTC.

The J gene is TRBJ1-5, the V gene TRBV11-2; D is perhaps TRBD1 (5 bases). Per the germline V gene, CDR1 is SGHAT and CDR2 is FQNNGV. The length of the CDR3 is 13 residues. The V end lost 3 bases, the J end lost 6 bases, and 9 bases lay between the germline ends. CDR3 bases: TGTGCCAGCAGCTTTTGGAGGGGTCAGCCCCAGCATTTT. Translation gives CASSFWRGQPQHF.

This clone has only a few counts. The chain uses TRBV28 and TRBJ2-2, with D uncertain. V gave up 7 bases and J gave up 3 bases, with 9 bases separating them. The length of the CDR3 is 13 residues. Germline V gene sequence: CDR1 MDHEN, CDR2 SYDVKM. The DNA for the CDR3 is TGTGCCAGCACAGACGGACACACCGGGGAGCTGTTTTTT. Translation: CASTDGHTGELFF.

The rearrangement uses TRBV9 and TRBJ2-4; TRBD1 is a possible D gene (6 bases). Trimming took off 3 bases at V and 5 bases at J, with 18 bases between the two ends. Germline assignment: CDR1 SGDLS and CDR2 YYNGEE. The CDR3 runs 16 residues. The CDR3 protein is CASSGVAIGGQNIQYF. The CDR3 coding sequence is TGTGCCAGCAGCGGTGTGGCTATTGGGGGCCAAAACATTCAGTACTTC. The whole variable domain, remainder taken from reference TRBV9 and TRBJ2-4, is DSGVTQTPKHLITATGQRVTLRCSPRSGDLSVYWYQQSLDQGLQFLIQYYNGEERAKGNILERFSAQQFPDLHSELNLSSLELGDSALYFCASSGVAIGGQNIQYFGAGTRLSVL.

The sample holds many counts of this clone. The chain has TRBV7-3 and TRBJ2-3; 8 nucleotides line up with TRBD2. Germline V gene data show CDR1 as SGHTA and CDR2 as FQGTGA. V gave up 1 base and J gave up 0 bases; unmatched junction bases: 3. CDR3 length equals 16 residues. This CDR3 is CASSLRAGGSTDTQYF. The CDR3 nucleotides are TGTGCCAGCAGCTTAAGGGCGGGAGGTAGCACAGATACGCAGTATTTT.

This clone was observed a handful of times. V gene TRBV12-3 or TRBV12-4 combines with J gene TRBJ2-3; possibly TRBD1 or TRBD2 for D (5 bases each). The V and J ends lost 3 bases and 4 bases respectively, with 5 bases between them. The length of the CDR3 is 12 residues. The CDR3 loop is CASSLGADTQYF. DNA for the CDR3: TGTGCCAGCAGTTTGGGGGCAGATACGCAGTATTTT.

This clone has a handful of counts. The rearrangement joins TRBV6-2 or TRBV6-3 to TRBJ2-7, with 10 bases aligning to TRBD2. V was pared by 8 bases and J by 0 bases, with 16 bases of the junction left unmatched. The CDR3 extends over 18 amino acids. The germline V gene encodes CDR1 MNHEY and CDR2 SVGEGT. CDR3 DNA sequence: TGTGCCAGCCCTCCAGGACTAGCGGATCACTCCCTCTCCTACGAGCAGTACTTC. Translated: CASPPGLADHSLSYEQYF.

On this clone itself: The same CDR3 arises from other DNA sequences in this sample as well. The chain uses TRBV11-1 and TRBJ2-3, with D tentatively TRBD2 (6 bases). Trimming pared 1 base from V and 3 bases from J, leaving 17 bases between. CDR1 is SGHAT and CDR2 is FQDESV in the germline V gene (reference sequence). The CDR3 consists of 17 residues. CDR3 sequence: CASSLEARGIATDTQYF. The CDR3 DNA reads TGTGCCAGCAGCTTAGAAGCGCGCGGGATAGCGACAGATACGCAGTATTTT.

This clone was detected once. The chain recombines TRBV4-1 with TRBJ2-1; 11 bases line up with TRBD2. Trimming took 1 base from V and 8 from J; bases not matched to a gene: 4. The V gene's germline CDR1 is MGHRA and CDR2 YSYEKL. The CDR3 is 15 amino acids. The CDR3 reads CASSQATSGVDEQFF. CDR3 DNA sequence: TGCGCCAGCAGCCAAGCGACTAGCGGGGTTGATGAGCAGTTCTTC.

The chain uses TRBV27 and TRBJ2-7, with D unclear. Germline V lookup: CDR1 MNHEY, CDR2 SMNVEV (reference sequence). V was cut by 4 bases and J by 0 bases, with 22 bases left in between. This CDR3 has 18 residues. CDR3 protein: CASSSNTPRPGDSYEQYF. The CDR3 DNA sequence: TGTGCCAGCAGTTCTAACACTCCACGACCCGGAGACTCCTACGAGCAGTACTTC.

J is TRBJ2-7 and V is TRBV20-1; no reliable D call. V lost 6 bases, J lost 1 base, and 4 bases lay in between. CDR3 length equals 10 residues. CDR1 is DFQATT, CDR2 SNEGSKA, per germline (reference sequence). CDR3 sequence reads: CSAVSYEQYF. The CDR3 nucleotides read TGCAGTGCGGTTTCCTACGAGCAGTACTTC.

This clone has just a few counts. The chain recombines TRBV16 with TRBJ1-1; 7 bases map to TRBD1. The length of the CDR3 is 14 residues. V lost 4 bases and J lost 4; bases outside the gene matches: 6. CDR1 KGHSY and CDR2 FQNENV come from the germline V gene. The CDR3 loop reads CASSRTQGTTEAFF. In DNA form, the CDR3 reads TGTGCCAGCAGCCGCACACAGGGGACCACTGAAGCTTTCTTT.

The CDR3 coding sequence is TGTGCCTGGAGTGCGGACAGCTACGAGCAGTACTTC. It yields the protein CAWSADSYEQYF. The V and J genes are TRBV30 and TRBJ2-7; D possibly corresponds to TRBD1 (6 bases). Germline V gene data show CDR1 as GTSNPN and CDR2 as SVGIG (reference sequence). The CDR3 is made up of 12 amino acids. V was clipped by 1 base and J by 3 bases, with 7 bases between them.

This clone was counted ten times or more. The chain couples TRBV19 to TRBJ2-4; TRBD1 matches 8 bases. V dropped 6 bases and J dropped 6; count of bases not matched to a gene: 4. The germline CDR1 and CDR2 sequences are LNHDA and SQIVND (reference sequence). This CDR3 region has 13 residues. CDR3 sequence reads: CASSGQGGNIQYF. As DNA, the CDR3 is TGTGCCAGTAGCGGACAGGGAGGAAACATTCAGTACTTC.

In DNA form, the CDR3 reads TGTGCCAGCAGCGTAGCGGTAGGGGGGGCGGAGGACACTGAAGCTTTCTTT. Translated: CASSVAVGGAEDTEAFF. The rearrangement uses TRBV9 and TRBJ1-1; D is possibly TRBD1 (6 bases). The CDR3 is 17 amino acids. Germline V gene data show CDR1 as SGDLS and CDR2 as YYNGEE. Trimming took off 0 bases at V and 3 bases at J, with 18 bases between the two ends.

In this sample, this clone turned up a few times. The chain links TRBV25-1 to TRBJ1-2, with a tentative D call TRBD1 (5 bases). V lost 3 bases, J lost 3 bases, and 11 bases lay in between. Germline CDR1 and CDR2: MGHDK and SYGVNS. The CDR3 runs to 14 residues. CDR3 sequence: CASSDPGTDYGYTF. CDR3 nucleotide sequence: TGTGCCAGCAGTGATCCCGGGACGGACTATGGCTACACCTTC.

Comments on this clone: One junction end does not reproduce the germline sequence, and a read error may be involved. As DNA, the CDR3 is TGTGCCGGCAGCCCACCGTGGGGGGCCTATGGCTACACCTTC. This gives the protein CAGSPPWGAYGYTF. V is TRBV7-9 and J is TRBJ1-2, with D possibly matching TRBD1 (6 bases). The CDR3 loop spans 14 amino acids. Germline V lookup: CDR1 SEHNR, CDR2 FQNEAQ (reference sequence).

This clone was detected only a few times. A junction end diverges from the germline sequence, so it may reflect a read error. This chain connects TRBV28 to TRBJ2-3; D call uncertain. Per germline, CDR1 MDHEN and CDR2 SYDVKM. The CDR3 has 18 residues. Written as DNA, the CDR3 is TGTGCCAGCAGCTTATTACTTTTACAGCGAAGAGCCGCAGATACGCAGTATTTT. This codes for CASSLLLLQRRAADTQYF.

This clone was detected a few times. The CDR3 protein is CASSSLTGGLNTEAFF. The CDR3 nucleotides are TGTGCCAGCAGTTCCTTGACAGGGGGCCTGAACACTGAAGCTTTCTTT. The J gene is TRBJ1-1, the V gene TRBV6-2 or TRBV6-3, with 10 bases lining up with TRBD1. The CDR3 sequence is 16 residues long. The germline CDR1 and CDR2 sequences are MNHEY and SVGEGT. The trim removed 4 bases at V and 0 bases at J, leaving 5 bases unmatched.

About this clone itself: It may be a read error: a sequence one base away is much more abundant. The CDR3 nucleotides are TGTGCCAGCAGTCCGGACAGGTGGAGTCAGCCCCAGCATTTT. It specifies CASSPDRWSQPQHF. This chain joins TRBV6-1 and TRBJ1-5, with 7 positions matching TRBD1. Trimming at V came to 5 bases and at J to 6 bases, leaving 7 bases not matched to a gene. CDR1 and CDR2 from the germline V gene are MNHNS and SASEGT. CDR3 length: 14 amino acids.

This clone occurred a few times. The chain carries TRBV6-1 and TRBJ2-7, with D possibly being TRBD1 (5 bases). The germline gives CDR1 MNHNS, CDR2 SASEGT. The V gene lost 8 bases and the J gene lost 3 bases, with 11 bases spanning the gap. The CDR3 runs to 12 residues. The CDR3 nucleotides read TGTGCCAGCGCGTCAGGGAACTACGAGCAGTACTTC. Its translation: CASASGNYEQYF.

This clone was seen a handful of times. This rearrangement joins TRBV12-3 or TRBV12-4 to TRBJ1-2; D gene ambiguous. Deletions cut 4 bases from V and 4 bases from J, with 10 bases between. The length of the CDR3 is 13 residues. CDR3 loop: CASSSSDGYGYTF. DNA for the CDR3: TGTGCCAGCAGTTCCTCCGACGGCTATGGCTACACCTTC.

J is TRBJ2-1 and V is TRBV6-5; TRBD1 or TRBD2 may be the D gene (5 bases each). The CDR3 runs to 16 residues. The germline gives CDR1 MNHEY, CDR2 SVGAGI. The V and J ends lost 6 bases and 0 bases respectively, with 15 bases between them. The CDR3 DNA reads as TGTGCCAGCAGGCGACCGGGACGGGACTCCTACAATGAGCAGTTCTTC. Residues: CASRRPGRDSYNEQFF.